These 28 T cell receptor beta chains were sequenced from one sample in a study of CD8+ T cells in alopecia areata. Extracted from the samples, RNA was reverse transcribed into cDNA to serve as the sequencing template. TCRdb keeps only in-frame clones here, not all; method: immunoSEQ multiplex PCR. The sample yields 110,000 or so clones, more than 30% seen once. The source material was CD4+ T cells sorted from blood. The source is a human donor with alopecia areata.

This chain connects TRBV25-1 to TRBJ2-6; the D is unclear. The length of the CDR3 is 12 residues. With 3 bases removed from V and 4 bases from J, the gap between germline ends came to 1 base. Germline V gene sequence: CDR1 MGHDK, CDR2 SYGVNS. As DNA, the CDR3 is TGTGCCAGCAGTGAGGGGGCCAACGTCCTGACTTTC. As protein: CASSEGANVLTF.

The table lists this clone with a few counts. The CDR3 region has the DNA TGCAGCGTTGTCAGTGACAGGGTATCGGCCAAAAACATTCAGTACTTC. Its protein is CSVVSDRVSAKNIQYF. The chain is built from TRBV29-1 and TRBJ2-4; 7 bases match TRBD1. Germline assignment: CDR1 SQVTM and CDR2 ANQGSEA. The CDR3 is made up of 16 amino acids. The ends lost 4 bases at V and 1 base at J; junction bases unmatched: 10.

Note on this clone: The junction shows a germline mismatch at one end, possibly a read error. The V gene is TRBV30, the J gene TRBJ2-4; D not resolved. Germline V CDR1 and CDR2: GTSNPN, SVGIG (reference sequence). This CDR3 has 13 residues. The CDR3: CAWSVSPTTLRNF. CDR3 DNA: TGTGCCTGGAGTGTATCCCCCACCACACTAAGGAACTTC.

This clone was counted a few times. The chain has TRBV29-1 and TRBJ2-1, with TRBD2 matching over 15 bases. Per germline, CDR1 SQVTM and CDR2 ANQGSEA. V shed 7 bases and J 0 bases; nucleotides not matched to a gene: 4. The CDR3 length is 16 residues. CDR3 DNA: TGCAGCGCTGGGACTAGCGGGAGGAGCTCCTACAATGAGCAGTTCTTC. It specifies CSAGTSGRSSYNEQFF.

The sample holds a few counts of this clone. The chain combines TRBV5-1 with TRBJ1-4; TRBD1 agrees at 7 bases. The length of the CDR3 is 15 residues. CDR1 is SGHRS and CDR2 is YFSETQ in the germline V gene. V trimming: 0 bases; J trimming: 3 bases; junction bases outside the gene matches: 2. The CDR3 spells CASSLAGTANEKLFF. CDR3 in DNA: TGCGCCAGCAGCTTGGCCGGGACAGCTAATGAAAAACTGTTTTTT.

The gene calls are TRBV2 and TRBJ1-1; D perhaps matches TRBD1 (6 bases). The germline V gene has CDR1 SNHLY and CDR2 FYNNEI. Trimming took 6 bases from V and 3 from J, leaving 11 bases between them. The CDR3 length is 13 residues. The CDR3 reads CASSVRGDTEAFF. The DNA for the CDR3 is TGTGCCAGCAGCGTCAGGGGAGACACTGAAGCTTTCTTT.

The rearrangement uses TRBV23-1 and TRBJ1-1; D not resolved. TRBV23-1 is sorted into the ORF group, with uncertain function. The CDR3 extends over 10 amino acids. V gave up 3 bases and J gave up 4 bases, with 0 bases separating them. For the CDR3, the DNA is TGCGCCAGCAGTCACACTGAAGCTTTCTTT. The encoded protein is CASSHTEAFF.

The CDR3: CASSSWGNTEAFF. CDR3 nucleotides: TGCGCCAGCAGCTCGTGGGGGAACACTGAAGCTTTCTTT. The chain links TRBV5-1 to TRBJ1-1; no definite D call. CDR1 SGHRS and CDR2 YFSETQ come from the germline V gene. This CDR3 has 13 amino acids. The V and J ends lost 3 bases and 1 base respectively, with 7 bases between them.

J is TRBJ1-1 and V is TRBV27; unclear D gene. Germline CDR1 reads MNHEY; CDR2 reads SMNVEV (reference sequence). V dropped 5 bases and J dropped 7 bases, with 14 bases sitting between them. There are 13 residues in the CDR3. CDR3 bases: TGTGCCAGCAGTCTCACATTGGACGGTGAAGCTTTCTTT. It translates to CASSLTLDGEAFF.

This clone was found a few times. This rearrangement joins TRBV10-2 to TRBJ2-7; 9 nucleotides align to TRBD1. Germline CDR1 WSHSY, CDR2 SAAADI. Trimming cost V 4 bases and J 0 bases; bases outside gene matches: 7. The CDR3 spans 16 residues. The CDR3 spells CASSAPGQGSSYEQYF. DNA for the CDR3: TGCGCCAGCAGTGCCCCGGGACAGGGAAGCTCCTACGAGCAGTACTTC.

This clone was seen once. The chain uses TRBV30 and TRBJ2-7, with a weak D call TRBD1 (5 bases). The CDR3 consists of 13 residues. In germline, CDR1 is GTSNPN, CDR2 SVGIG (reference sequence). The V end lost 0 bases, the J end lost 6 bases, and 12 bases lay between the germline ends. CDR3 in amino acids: CAWSVRGLGEQYF. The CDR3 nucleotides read TGTGCCTGGAGTGTTAGGGGTTTGGGCGAGCAGTACTTC. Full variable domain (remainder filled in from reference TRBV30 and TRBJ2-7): SQTIHQWPATLVQPVGSPLSLECTVEGTSNPNLYWYRQAAGRGLQLLFYSVGIGQISSEVPQNLSASRPQDRQFILSSKKLLLSDSGFYLCAWSVRGLGEQYFGPGTRLTVT.

The CDR3 region has the DNA TGCAGCGTTGGTTTCAACAGGGAAGAGACCCAGTACTTC. Translation: CSVGFNREETQYF. V and J are TRBV29-1 and TRBJ2-5; possible D gene TRBD1, 6 bases. The V and J ends lost 4 bases and 3 bases respectively, with 12 bases between them. Germline-derived CDR1 and CDR2 are SQVTM and ANQGSEA. The CDR3 is made up of 13 amino acids.

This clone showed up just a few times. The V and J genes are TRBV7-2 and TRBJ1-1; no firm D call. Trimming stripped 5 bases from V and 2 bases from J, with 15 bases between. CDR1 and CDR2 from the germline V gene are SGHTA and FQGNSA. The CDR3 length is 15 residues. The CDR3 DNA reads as TGTGCCAGCAGCCCCTCCAGCAGGTCTAACACTGAAGCTTTCTTT. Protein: CASSPSSRSNTEAFF.

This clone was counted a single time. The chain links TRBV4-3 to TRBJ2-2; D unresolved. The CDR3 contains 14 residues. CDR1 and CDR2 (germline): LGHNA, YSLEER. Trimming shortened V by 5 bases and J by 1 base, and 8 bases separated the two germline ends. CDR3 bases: TGCGCCAGCAGCAACAGTAAGAACACCGGGGAGCTGTTTTTT. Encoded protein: CASSNSKNTGELFF.

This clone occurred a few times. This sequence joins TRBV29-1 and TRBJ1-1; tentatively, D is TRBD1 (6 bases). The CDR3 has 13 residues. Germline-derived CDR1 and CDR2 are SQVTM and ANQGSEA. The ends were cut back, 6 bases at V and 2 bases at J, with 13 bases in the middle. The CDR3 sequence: CSVVARGNTEAFF. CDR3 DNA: TGCAGCGTGGTGGCCAGGGGAAACACTGAAGCTTTCTTT.

CDR3 bases: TGCGCCAGCAGTCCAACCGGGCAGAGCTCTGGAAACACCATATATTTT. It yields the protein CASSPTGQSSGNTIYF. V is TRBV5-1 and J is TRBJ1-3; D gene uncertain. The V end lost 5 bases, the J end lost 0 bases, and 15 bases lay between the germline ends. The germline CDR1 and CDR2 sequences are SGHRS and YFSETQ. The CDR3 contains 16 residues. Drawing the rest from reference TRBV5-1 and TRBJ1-3, the complete variable domain is KAGVTQTPRYLIKTRGQQVTLSCSPISGHRSVSWYQQTPGQGLQFLFEYFSETQRNKGNFPGRFSGRQFSNSRSEMNVSTLELGDSALYLCASSPTGQSSGNTIYFGEGSWLTVV.

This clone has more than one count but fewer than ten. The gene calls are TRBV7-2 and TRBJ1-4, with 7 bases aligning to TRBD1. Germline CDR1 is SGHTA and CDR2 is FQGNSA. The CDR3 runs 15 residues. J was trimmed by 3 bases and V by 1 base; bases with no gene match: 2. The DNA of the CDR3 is TGTGCCAGCAGCTTAGGGGACAGCCCTAATGAAAAACTGTTTTTT. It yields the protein CASSLGDSPNEKLFF.

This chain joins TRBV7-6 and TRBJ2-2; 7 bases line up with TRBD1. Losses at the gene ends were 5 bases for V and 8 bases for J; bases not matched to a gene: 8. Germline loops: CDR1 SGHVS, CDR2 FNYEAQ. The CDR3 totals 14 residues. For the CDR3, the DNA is TGTGCCAGCAGCCCGGGACAGCAAACGGGGGAGCTGTTTTTT. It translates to CASSPGQQTGELFF.

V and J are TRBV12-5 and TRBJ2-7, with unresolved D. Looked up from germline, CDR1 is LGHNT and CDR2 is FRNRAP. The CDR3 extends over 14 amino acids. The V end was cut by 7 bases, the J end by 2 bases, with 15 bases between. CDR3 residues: CASAPLGLTYEQYF. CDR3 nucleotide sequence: TGTGCTAGTGCCCCCCTGGGCTTAACCTACGAGCAGTACTTC.

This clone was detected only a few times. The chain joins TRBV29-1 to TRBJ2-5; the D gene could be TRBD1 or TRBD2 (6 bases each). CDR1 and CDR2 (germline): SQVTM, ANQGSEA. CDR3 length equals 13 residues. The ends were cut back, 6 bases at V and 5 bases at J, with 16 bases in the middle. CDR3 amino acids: CSVGGGGGETQYF. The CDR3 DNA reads TGCAGCGTCGGAGGGGGAGGAGGGGAGACCCAGTACTTC. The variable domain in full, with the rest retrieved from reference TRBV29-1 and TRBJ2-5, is SAVISQKPSRDICQRGTSLTIQCQVDSQVTMMFWYRQQPGQSLTLIATANQGSEATYESGFVIDKFPISRPNLTFSTLTVSNMSPEDSSIYLCSVGGGGGETQYFGPGTRLLVL.

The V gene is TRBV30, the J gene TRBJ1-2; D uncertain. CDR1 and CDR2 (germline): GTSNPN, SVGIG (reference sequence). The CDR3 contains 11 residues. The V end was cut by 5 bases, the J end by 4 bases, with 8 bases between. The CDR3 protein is CAWGRIYGYTF. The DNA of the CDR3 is TGTGCCTGGGGGCGGATCTATGGCTACACCTTC.

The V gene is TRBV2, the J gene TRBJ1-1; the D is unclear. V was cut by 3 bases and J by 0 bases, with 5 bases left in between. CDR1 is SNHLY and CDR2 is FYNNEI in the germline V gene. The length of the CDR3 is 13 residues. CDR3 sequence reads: CASSDEVNTEAFF. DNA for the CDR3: TGTGCCAGCAGTGATGAGGTGAACACTGAAGCTTTCTTT.

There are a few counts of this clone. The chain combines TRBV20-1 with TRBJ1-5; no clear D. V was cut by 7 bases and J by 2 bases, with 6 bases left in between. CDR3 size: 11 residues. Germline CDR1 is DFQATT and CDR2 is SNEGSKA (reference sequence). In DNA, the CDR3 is TGCAGTGGGGCCGGCAATCAGCCCCAGCATTTT. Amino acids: CSGAGNQPQHF.

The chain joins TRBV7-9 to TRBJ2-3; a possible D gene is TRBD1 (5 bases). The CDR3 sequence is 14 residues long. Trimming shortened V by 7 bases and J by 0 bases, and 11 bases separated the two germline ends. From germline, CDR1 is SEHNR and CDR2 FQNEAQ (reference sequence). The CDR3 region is CASITRASTDTQYF. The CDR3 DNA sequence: TGTGCCAGCATCACCAGGGCTAGCACAGATACGCAGTATTTT. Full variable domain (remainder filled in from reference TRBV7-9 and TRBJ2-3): DTGVSQNPRHKITKRGQNVTFRCDPISEHNRLYWYRQTLGQGPEFLTYFQNEAQLEKSRLLSDRFSAERPKGSFSTLEIQRTEQGDSAMYLCASITRASTDTQYFGPGTRLTVL.

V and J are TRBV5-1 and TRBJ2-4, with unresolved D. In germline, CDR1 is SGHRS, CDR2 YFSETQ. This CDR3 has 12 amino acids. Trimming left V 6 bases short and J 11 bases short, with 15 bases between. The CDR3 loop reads CASNQKQVFQYF. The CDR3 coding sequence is TGCGCCAGCAACCAGAAGCAGGTTTTTCAGTACTTC.

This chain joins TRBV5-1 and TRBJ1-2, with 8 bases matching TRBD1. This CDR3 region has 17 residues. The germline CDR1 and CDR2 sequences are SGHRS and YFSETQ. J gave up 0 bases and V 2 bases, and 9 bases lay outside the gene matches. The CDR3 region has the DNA TGCGCCAGCAGCTTATCGGGACAGGCTGTTTCTAACTATGGCTACACCTTC. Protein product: CASSLSGQAVSNYGYTF. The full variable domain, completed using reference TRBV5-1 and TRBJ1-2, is KAGVTQTPRYLIKTRGQQVTLSCSPISGHRSVSWYQQTPGQGLQFLFEYFSETQRNKGNFPGRFSGRQFSNSRSEMNVSTLELGDSALYLCASSLSGQAVSNYGYTFGSGTRLTVV.

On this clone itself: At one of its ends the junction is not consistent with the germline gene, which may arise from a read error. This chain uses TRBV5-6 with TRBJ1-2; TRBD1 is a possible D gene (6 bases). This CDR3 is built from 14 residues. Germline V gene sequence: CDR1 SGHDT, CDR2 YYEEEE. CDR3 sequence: CASSEPLGTTGAYF. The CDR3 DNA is TGTGCCAGCAGCGAACCACTGGGTACCACGGGGGCGTACTTC.

The CDR3 loop reads CSASSALQLYF. The CDR3 region has the DNA TGCAGTGCTAGTAGTGCGCTCCAATTGTACTTC. The rearrangement joins TRBV20-1 to TRBJ2-7, with D hard to call. This CDR3 is 11 amino acids long. Germline CDR1 DFQATT, CDR2 SNEGSKA (reference sequence). V dropped 3 bases and J dropped 12 bases, with 15 bases sitting between them.